The 23 T cell receptor beta chains below all came from one sample that was sequenced in a study of cytomegalovirus exposure and HLA in healthy donors. The primer mix had 60 Vbeta and 13 Jbeta primers. Assay: immunoSEQ multiplex PCR; the TCRdb copy retains only in-frame clones and omits some. The sample carries about 120,000 clones, around 60% recorded once. The specimen sequenced was PBMCs. The receptors derive from a man aged 35-49 years in good health and CMV-seropositive.

This clone turned up a few times. This chain connects TRBV4-3 to TRBJ2-7; 10 bases line up with TRBD1. The CDR3 covers 16 residues. The germline V gene encodes CDR1 LGHNA and CDR2 YSLEER. Germline trimming cut 3 bases from V and 5 bases from J; bases unmatched to any gene: 10. CDR3 protein: CASSQDTGTGVHEQYF. As DNA, the CDR3 is TGCGCCAGCAGCCAGGACACCGGGACAGGGGTCCACGAGCAGTACTTC.

The chain uses TRBV5-1 and TRBJ2-5; 12 bases align to TRBD2. The CDR3 runs to 15 residues. J gave up 5 bases and V 4 bases, and 6 bases lay outside the gene matches. The germline CDR1 and CDR2 sequences are SGHRS and YFSETQ. Here the CDR3 DNA reads TGCGCCAGCAGCGCACGGACTAGCGGGGCGGAGACCCAGTACTTC. It encodes CASSARTSGAETQYF.

V and J are TRBV29-1 and TRBJ2-7; 8 nucleotides line up with TRBD1. Germline values: CDR1 SQVTM, CDR2 ANQGSEA. The CDR3 is 14 residues long. J gave up 3 bases and V 5 bases, and 9 bases lay outside the gene matches. The CDR3 sequence is CSVQKTGALYEQYF. The CDR3, as DNA: TGCAGCGTTCAGAAGACAGGGGCTCTCTACGAGCAGTACTTC.

Concerning this clone: The germline gene is not matched at one end of the junction; a read error may be the cause. The V and J genes are TRBV5-6 and TRBJ2-7, with 7 bases identical to TRBD1. The CDR3 runs 11 residues. In germline, CDR1 is SGHDT, CDR2 YYEEEE. CDR3 nucleotides: TGTGCCAGCAGCCTGCCGGGACAGATGGAATTC. It specifies CASSLPGQMEF.

The rearrangement joins TRBV6-5 to TRBJ1-5, with D possibly TRBD1 on 5 matching bases. This CDR3 comprises 15 residues. V lost 6 bases and J 7 bases, leaving 19 bases between the germline ends. Germline loops: CDR1 MNHEY, CDR2 SVGAGI. The CDR3 sequence is CASSPYRLGVQPQHF. CDR3 DNA sequence: TGTGCCAGCAGCCCTTATCGATTAGGGGTACAGCCCCAGCATTTT.

The chain has TRBV5-1 and TRBJ2-5; the D gene is possibly TRBD2 (6 bases). CDR3 length: 13 residues. Trimming shortened V by 7 bases and J by 0 bases, and 10 bases separated the two germline ends. Germline values: CDR1 SGHRS, CDR2 YFSETQ. This CDR3 reads CASYRDYQETQYF. The CDR3 DNA follows: TGCGCCAGCTACCGGGACTACCAAGAGACCCAGTACTTC.

V and J are TRBV5-1 and TRBJ1-4, with TRBD1 matching 7 bases. The CDR3 consists of 14 residues. Trimming took 0 bases from V and 7 from J; bases not matched to a gene: 3. CDR1 SGHRS and CDR2 YFSETQ come from the germline V gene. The CDR3 loop reads CASSLDRGGEKLFF. The CDR3 bases are TGCGCCAGCAGCTTGGACAGGGGCGGTGAAAAACTGTTTTTT.

The chain uses TRBV7-2 and TRBJ2-1, with 9 bases aligning to TRBD2. The CDR3 loop spans 15 amino acids. With 2 bases clipped from V and 10 bases from J, the junction kept 9 bases outside the gene matches. The germline V gene has CDR1 SGHTA and CDR2 FQGNSA. The CDR3 loop reads CASSLLAGLAREQFF. For the CDR3, the DNA is TGTGCCAGCAGCTTACTAGCGGGACTCGCTCGCGAGCAGTTCTTC. Full variable domain (rest looked up from reference TRBV7-2 and TRBJ2-1): GAGVSQSPSNKVTEKGKDVELRCDPISGHTALYWYRQSLGQGLEFLIYFQGNSAPDKSGLPSDRFSAERTGGSVSTLTIQRTQQEDSAVYLCASSLLAGLAREQFFGPGTRLTVL.

The chain employs TRBV11-3 and TRBJ1-1, with a possible D match to TRBD1 (6 bases). The ends were cut back, 8 bases at V and 0 bases at J, with 13 bases in the middle. Germline loops: CDR1 SGHNT, CDR2 YENEEA. The CDR3 sequence is 14 residues long. The CDR3 DNA is TGTGCCAGCTCACCGGGACAAATGAACACTGAAGCTTTCTTT. Translated: CASSPGQMNTEAFF. Drawing the rest from reference TRBV11-3 and TRBJ1-1, the complete variable domain is EAGVVQSPRYKIIEKKQPVAFWCNPISGHNTLYWYLQNLGQGPELLIRYENEEAVDDSQLPKDRFSAERLKGVDSTLKIQPAELGDSAVYLCASSPGQMNTEAFFGQGTRLTVV.

The rearrangement links TRBV7-9 to TRBJ2-3; D might be TRBD2 (5 bases). CDR1 is SEHNR and CDR2 is FQNEAQ in the germline V gene (reference sequence). Deletions cut 2 bases from V and 5 bases from J, with 11 bases between. The CDR3 has 14 residues. For the CDR3, the DNA is TGTGCCAGCAGCTTATTCACTAGGATAGATACGCAGTATTTT. Protein sequence: CASSLFTRIDTQYF.

The CDR3 DNA sequence: TGTGCCAGCAGTTCGCCTAGGGGGAGCACTGAAGCTTTCTTT. Translation: CASSSPRGSTEAFF. The chain joins TRBV6-5 to TRBJ1-1; weak D call: TRBD1 (6 bases). In germline, CDR1 is MNHEY, CDR2 SVGAGI. Trimming cost V 4 bases and J 4 bases, with 13 bases left between them. This CDR3 is 14 amino acids long.

This chain connects TRBV5-1 to TRBJ1-1, with D possibly being TRBD1 (5 bases). Per the germline V gene, CDR1 is SGHRS and CDR2 is YFSETQ. The CDR3 runs 14 residues. V shed 1 base and J shed 5 bases, with 12 bases lying between them. CDR3 sequence (DNA): TGCGCCAGCAGCTTGACGGGGACTAGGACTGAAGCTTTCTTT. Translating it yields CASSLTGTRTEAFF.

The rearrangement uses TRBV5-1 and TRBJ2-2, with a possible D match to TRBD2 (6 bases). Trimming took 2 bases from V and 0 from J, leaving 8 bases between them. Germline lookup yields CDR1 SGHRS and CDR2 YFSETQ. The CDR3 has 15 residues. CDR3 residues: CASSLWGANTGELFF. For the CDR3, the DNA is TGCGCCAGCAGCTTATGGGGGGCGAACACCGGGGAGCTGTTTTTT.

The rearrangement uses TRBV7-9 and TRBJ2-7, with 9 bases aligning to TRBD1. Germline lookup yields CDR1 SEHNR and CDR2 FQNEAQ (reference sequence). Losses at the gene ends were 5 bases for V and 2 bases for J; bases not matched to a gene: 10. This CDR3 spans 16 amino acids. The CDR3 reads CASSPNAGTGTYEQYF. DNA of the CDR3: TGTGCCAGCAGCCCCAATGCCGGGACAGGGACCTACGAGCAGTACTTC.

The chain carries TRBV6-1 and TRBJ2-3; a weak D match, TRBD1 (7 bases). The germline CDR1 and CDR2 sequences are MNHNS and SASEGT. The CDR3 extends over 15 amino acids. Trimming left V 3 bases short and J 1 base short, with 11 bases between. The CDR3 nucleotides are TGTGCCAGCAGTGAGGACAGGAGGGGCACAGATACGCAGTATTTT. Translated, it gives CASSEDRRGTDTQYF.

The chain employs TRBV7-9 and TRBJ2-1, with 9 bases fitting TRBD1. Germline CDR1 SEHNR, CDR2 FQNEAQ (reference sequence). V shed 8 bases, J shed 6 bases, and the junction held 8 bases outside the gene matches. The length of the CDR3 is 14 residues. CDR3 sequence (DNA): TGTGCCAGCTACCCCGGGACAGGGAGCAATGAGCAGTTCTTC. This translates into CASYPGTGSNEQFF.

The chain recombines TRBV6-1 with TRBJ2-5, with 11 nucleotides matching TRBD1. V shed 7 bases and J 5 bases; nucleotides not matched to a gene: 6. The CDR3 spans 14 residues. The germline CDR1 and CDR2 sequences are MNHNS and SASEGT. The CDR3 reads CASTQDRGLETQYF. The CDR3 region has the DNA TGTGCCAGCACCCAGGACAGGGGGCTTGAGACCCAGTACTTC.

This clone was recorded a few times. This chain connects TRBV5-4 to TRBJ1-6; a possible D gene is TRBD1 (6 bases). Trimming left V 0 bases short and J 8 bases short, with 9 bases between. CDR3 length: 14 residues. Germline V gene lookup returns CDR1 SGHNT and CDR2 YYREEE (reference sequence). In DNA, the CDR3 is TGTGCCAGCAGCTTGGGACAGGCTTATTCACCCCTCCACTTT. It encodes CASSLGQAYSPLHF.

This clone showed up just a few times. The chain carries TRBV7-7 and TRBJ1-1; 10 positions match TRBD1. Per germline, CDR1 SSHAT and CDR2 FNYEAQ (reference sequence). This CDR3 is built from 15 residues. Trimming removed 5 bases from V and 3 bases from J; junction bases left unmatched: 6. The CDR3 DNA reads TGTGCCAGCAGCCCCCTGGGACAGGGGTACACTGAAGCTTTCTTT. It is translated as CASSPLGQGYTEAFF.

This rearrangement joins TRBV6-5 to TRBJ2-3; TRBD1 matches 8 bases. Germline values: CDR1 MNHEY, CDR2 SVGAGI. There are 12 residues in the CDR3. V was clipped by 5 bases and J by 8 bases; unmatched bases: 3. The DNA for the CDR3 is TGTGCCAGCAGTCTGACAGGGGTTACGCAGTATTTT. This encodes CASSLTGVTQYF.

J is TRBJ1-6 and V is TRBV7-3; possibly TRBD1 for D (6 bases). Trimming pared 2 bases from V and 7 bases from J, leaving 12 bases between. Germline V CDR1 and CDR2: SGHTA, FQGTGA. The CDR3 contains 15 residues. The CDR3 loop is CASSLRGALNSPLHF. CDR3 nucleotides: TGTGCCAGCAGCTTACGGGGGGCCTTGAATTCACCCCTCCACTTT. The whole variable domain, filled in from reference TRBV7-3 and TRBJ1-6, reads GAGVSQTPSNKVTEKGKYVELRCDPISGHTALYWYRQSLGQGPEFLIYFQGTGAADDSGLPNDRFFAVRPEGSVSTLKIQRTERGDSAVYLCASSLRGALNSPLHFGNGTRLTVT.

Concerning this clone itself: The same CDR3 arises from other DNA sequences in this sample as well. The rearrangement uses TRBV7-2 and TRBJ1-3; 9 positions match TRBD1. Germline lookup yields CDR1 SGHTA and CDR2 FQGNSA. The ends lost 1 base at V and 0 bases at J; junction bases unmatched: 7. CDR3 length equals 18 residues. CDR3 loop: CASSLEGQGPFSGNTIYF. The CDR3 coding sequence is TGTGCCAGCAGCTTAGAGGGACAGGGTCCCTTCTCTGGAAACACCATATATTTT. Supplemented by reference TRBV7-2 and TRBJ1-3, the full variable domain reads GAGVSQSPSNKVTEKGKDVELRCDPISGHTALYWYRQSLGQGLEFLIYFQGNSAPDKSGLPSDRFSAERTGGSVSTLTIQRTQQEDSAVYLCASSLEGQGPFSGNTIYFGEGSWLTVV.

The V gene is TRBV5-4, the J gene TRBJ2-2; 9 nucleotides line up with TRBD1. The CDR3 runs 16 residues. The V gene's germline CDR1 is SGHNT and CDR2 YYREEE (reference sequence). V gave up 4 bases and J gave up 2 bases; unmatched junction bases: 6. CDR3 loop: CASSPGTGRNTGELFF. The CDR3 DNA reads as TGTGCCAGCAGCCCGGGGACAGGGCGCAACACCGGGGAGCTGTTTTTT.